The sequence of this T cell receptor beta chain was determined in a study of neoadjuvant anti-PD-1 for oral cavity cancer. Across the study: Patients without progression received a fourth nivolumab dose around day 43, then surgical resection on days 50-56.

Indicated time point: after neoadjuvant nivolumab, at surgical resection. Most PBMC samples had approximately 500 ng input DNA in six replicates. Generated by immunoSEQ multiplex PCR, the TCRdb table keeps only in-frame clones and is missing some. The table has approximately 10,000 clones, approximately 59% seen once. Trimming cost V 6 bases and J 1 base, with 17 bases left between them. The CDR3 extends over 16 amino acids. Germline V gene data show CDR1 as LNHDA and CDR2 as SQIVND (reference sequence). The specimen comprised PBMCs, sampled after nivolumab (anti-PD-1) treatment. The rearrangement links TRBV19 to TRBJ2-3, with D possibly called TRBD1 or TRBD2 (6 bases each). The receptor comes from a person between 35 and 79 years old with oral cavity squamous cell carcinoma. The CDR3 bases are TGTGCCAGTAGGCTTCGGGGGCAGGGCGGCACAGATACGCAGTATTTT. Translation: CASRLRGQGGTDTQYF.